A selection of T cell receptor beta chains follows, all from one sample in a study of blood T cell repertoires in COVID-19. Produced via immunoSEQ multiplex PCR; TCRdb's table is partial and in-frame only. The sample contains roughly 330,000 clones, approximately 89% of which appear only once. Sequencing was carried out using PBMCs or T cells enriched from blood (not recorded which). The receptors shown here come from a woman aged 25-40 years who had recovered from COVID-19. Both conserved end residues are trimmed from each CDR3. The D gene is left open where the match is weak. For some rows the clone size is stated as once, few or many, or as a class when expanded; others skip it.

clone size | J gene | V gene | D gene | CDR3 protein
. | TRBJ1-6 | TRBV6-5 | . | ASNRGSVNSPLH
. | TRBJ1-1 | TRBV19 | . | ASIASRVRYTEAF
. | TRBJ1-1 | TRBV15 | . | ATSRDKSRDTEAF
. | TRBJ1-2 | TRBV29-1 | . | SVLEGRDGYT
. | TRBJ2-2 | TRBV7-2 | . | ASSAGVYRTGELF
. | TRBJ2-7 | TRBV4-3 | TRBD2 | ASSQDLAGAVGSYEQY
. | TRBJ2-7 | TRBV25-1 | . | ASSWGQGHSYEQY
. | TRBJ1-1 | TRBV4-1 | . | ASNVGDLDTEAF
. | TRBJ2-3 | TRBV20-1 | . | SASGGGNTQY
. | TRBJ2-3 | TRBV10-2 | . | ASREGGGEDTQY
. | TRBJ1-2 | TRBV21-1 | . | ASSKSRTGQTWIYCYGYT
few | TRBJ1-1 | TRBV19 | . | ASSMFEGNTEAF
. | TRBJ2-1 | TRBV21-1 | . | ASSSRLAGGRSYNEQF
. | TRBJ1-2 | TRBV7-2 | . | ASSLTPPSRVEGYT
. | TRBJ2-1 | TRBV7-2 | . | ASSFGVLYEQF
. | TRBJ2-2 | TRBV6-6 | . | ASTGGRTANTGELF
. | TRBJ1-1 | TRBV12-3/TRBV12-4 | TRBD1 | ASTTGLNTEAF
. | TRBJ2-1 | TRBV27 | TRBD1 | ASRSTGEYNEQF
. | TRBJ2-1 | TRBV2 | TRBD1 | ASSQDRGEYNEQF
. | TRBJ2-2 | TRBV5-1 | . | ASSLLKLGTGELF
. | TRBJ1-2 | TRBV3-1/TRBV3-2 | . | ASSQDSRGYT
. | TRBJ2-1 | TRBV4-3 | TRBD1 | ASSHWTGKDNEQF
once | TRBJ2-7 | TRBV2 | . | ASSEITEQY
. | TRBJ1-2 | TRBV20-1 | . | SASSVGDGYT
. | TRBJ1-5 | TRBV7-2 | TRBD1 | ASSVQTGGEQPQH
. | TRBJ1-1 | TRBV28 | TRBD1 | ASSSGGGSRQF